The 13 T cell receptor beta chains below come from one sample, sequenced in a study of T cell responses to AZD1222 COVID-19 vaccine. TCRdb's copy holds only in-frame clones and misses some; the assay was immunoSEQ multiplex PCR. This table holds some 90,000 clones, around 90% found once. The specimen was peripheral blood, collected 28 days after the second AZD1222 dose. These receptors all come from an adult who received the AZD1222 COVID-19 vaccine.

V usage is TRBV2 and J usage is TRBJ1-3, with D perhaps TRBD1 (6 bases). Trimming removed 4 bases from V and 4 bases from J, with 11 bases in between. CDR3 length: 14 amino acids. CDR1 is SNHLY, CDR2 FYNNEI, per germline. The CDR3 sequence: CASSASQGGNTIYF. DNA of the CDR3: TGTGCCAGCAGTGCTTCCCAGGGGGGAAACACCATATATTTT.

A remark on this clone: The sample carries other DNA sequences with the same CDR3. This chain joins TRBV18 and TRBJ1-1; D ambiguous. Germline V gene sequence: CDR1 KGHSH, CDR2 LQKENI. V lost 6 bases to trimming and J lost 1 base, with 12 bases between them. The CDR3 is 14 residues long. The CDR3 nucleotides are TGTGCCAGCTCTCCCGACGGCTCGAACACTGAAGCTTTCTTT. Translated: CASSPDGSNTEAFF.

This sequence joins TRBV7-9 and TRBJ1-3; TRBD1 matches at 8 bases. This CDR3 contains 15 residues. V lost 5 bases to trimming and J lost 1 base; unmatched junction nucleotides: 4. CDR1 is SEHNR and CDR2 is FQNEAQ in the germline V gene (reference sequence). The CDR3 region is CASSPRQGSGNTIYF. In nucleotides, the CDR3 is TGTGCCAGCAGCCCGCGACAGGGGTCTGGAAACACCATATATTTT.

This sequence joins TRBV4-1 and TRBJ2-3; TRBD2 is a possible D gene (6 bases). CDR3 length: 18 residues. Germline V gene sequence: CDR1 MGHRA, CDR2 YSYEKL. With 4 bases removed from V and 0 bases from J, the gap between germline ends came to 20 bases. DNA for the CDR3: TGCGCCAGCAGCCTAGCACCGTCGGGGGTTAAGAGCACAGATACGCAGTATTTT. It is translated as CASSLAPSGVKSTDTQYF.

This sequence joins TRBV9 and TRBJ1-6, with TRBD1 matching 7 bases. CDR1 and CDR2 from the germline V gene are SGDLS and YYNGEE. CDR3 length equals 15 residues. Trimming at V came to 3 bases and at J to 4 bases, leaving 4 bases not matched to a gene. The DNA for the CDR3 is TGTGCCAGCAGCGCTGGGGACAGTTATAATTCACCCCTCCACTTT. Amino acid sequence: CASSAGDSYNSPLHF. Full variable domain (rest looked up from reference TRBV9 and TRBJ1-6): DSGVTQTPKHLITATGQRVTLRCSPRSGDLSVYWYQQSLDQGLQFLIQYYNGEERAKGNILERFSAQQFPDLHSELNLSSLELGDSALYFCASSAGDSYNSPLHFGNGTRLTVT.

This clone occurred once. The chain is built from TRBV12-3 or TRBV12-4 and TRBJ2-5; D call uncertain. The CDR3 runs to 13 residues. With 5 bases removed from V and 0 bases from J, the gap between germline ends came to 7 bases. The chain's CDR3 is CASSTTYQETQYF. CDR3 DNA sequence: TGTGCCAGCAGTACAACGTACCAAGAGACCCAGTACTTC.

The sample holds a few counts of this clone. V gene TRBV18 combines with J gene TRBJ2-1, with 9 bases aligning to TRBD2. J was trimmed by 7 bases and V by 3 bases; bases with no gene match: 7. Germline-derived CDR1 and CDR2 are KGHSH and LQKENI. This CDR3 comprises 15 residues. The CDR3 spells CASSPERGAGNEQFF. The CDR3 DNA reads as TGTGCCAGCTCACCGGAGCGGGGGGCGGGAAATGAGCAGTTCTTC.

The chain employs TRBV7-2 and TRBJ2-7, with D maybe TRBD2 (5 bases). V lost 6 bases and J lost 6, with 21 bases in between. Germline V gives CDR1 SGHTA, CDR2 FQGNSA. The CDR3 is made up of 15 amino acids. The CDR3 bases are TGTGCCAGCAGACGTGACGGCCGTGGGAGTTCCGAGCAGTACTTC. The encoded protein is CASRRDGRGSSEQYF.

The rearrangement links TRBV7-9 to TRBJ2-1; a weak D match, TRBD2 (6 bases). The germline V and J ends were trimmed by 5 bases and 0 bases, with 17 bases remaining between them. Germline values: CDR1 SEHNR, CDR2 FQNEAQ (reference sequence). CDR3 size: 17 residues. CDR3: CASSPAPAGSSYNEQFF. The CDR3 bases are TGTGCCAGCAGCCCTGCCCCAGCCGGGAGCTCCTACAATGAGCAGTTCTTC.

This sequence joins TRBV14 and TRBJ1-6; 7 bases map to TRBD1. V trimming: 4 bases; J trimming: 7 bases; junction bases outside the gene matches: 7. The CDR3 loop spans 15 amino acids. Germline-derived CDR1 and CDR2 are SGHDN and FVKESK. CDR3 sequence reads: CASSRIQGYNSPLHF. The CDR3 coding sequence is TGTGCCAGCAGCCGAATACAGGGGTACAATTCACCCCTCCACTTT.

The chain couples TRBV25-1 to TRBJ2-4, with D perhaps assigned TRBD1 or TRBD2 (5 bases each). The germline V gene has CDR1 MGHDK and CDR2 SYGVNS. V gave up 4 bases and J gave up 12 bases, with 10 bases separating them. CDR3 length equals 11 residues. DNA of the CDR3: TGTGCCAGCAGTGGCACGGGGACTCAGTACTTC. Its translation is CASSGTGTQYF.

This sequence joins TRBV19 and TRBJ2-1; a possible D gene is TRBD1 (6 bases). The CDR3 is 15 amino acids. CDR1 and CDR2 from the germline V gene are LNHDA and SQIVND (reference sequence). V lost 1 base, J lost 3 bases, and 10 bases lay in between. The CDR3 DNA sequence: TGTGCCAGTAGTATAGGGCAGGGACACTACAATGAGCAGTTCTTC. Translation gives CASSIGQGHYNEQFF.

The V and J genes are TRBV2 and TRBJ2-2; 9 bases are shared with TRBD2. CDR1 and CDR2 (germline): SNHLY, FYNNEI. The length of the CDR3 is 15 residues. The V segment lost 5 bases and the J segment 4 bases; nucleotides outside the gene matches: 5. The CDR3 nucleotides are TGTGCCAGCAGTCCCGGGACTAGCTCCACCGGGGAGCTGTTTTTT. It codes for CASSPGTSSTGELFF.